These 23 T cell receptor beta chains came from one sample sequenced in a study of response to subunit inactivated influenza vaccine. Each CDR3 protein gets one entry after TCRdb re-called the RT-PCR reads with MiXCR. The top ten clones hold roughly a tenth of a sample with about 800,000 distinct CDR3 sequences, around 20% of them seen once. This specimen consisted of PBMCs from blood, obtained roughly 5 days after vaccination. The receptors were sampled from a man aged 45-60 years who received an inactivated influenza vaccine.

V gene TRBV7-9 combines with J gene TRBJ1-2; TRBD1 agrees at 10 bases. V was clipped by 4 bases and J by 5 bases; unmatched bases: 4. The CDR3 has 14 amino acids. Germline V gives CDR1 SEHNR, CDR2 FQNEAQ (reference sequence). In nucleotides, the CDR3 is TGTGCCAGCAGCTCCGGGACAGGGGAATATGGCTACACCTTC. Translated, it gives CASSSGTGEYGYTF. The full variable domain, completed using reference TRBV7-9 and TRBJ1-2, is DTGVSQNPRHKITKRGQNVTFRCDPISEHNRLYWYRQTLGQGPEFLTYFQNEAQLEKSRLLSDRFSAERPKGSFSTLEIQRTEQGDSAMYLCASSSGTGEYGYTFGSGTRLTVV.

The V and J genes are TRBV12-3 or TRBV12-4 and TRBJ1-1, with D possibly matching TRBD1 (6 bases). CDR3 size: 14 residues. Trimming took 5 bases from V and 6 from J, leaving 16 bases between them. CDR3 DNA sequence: TGTGCCAGCAGTCCCTCGGGGGGGGGCTCTGAAGCTTTCTTT. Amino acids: CASSPSGGGSEAFF.

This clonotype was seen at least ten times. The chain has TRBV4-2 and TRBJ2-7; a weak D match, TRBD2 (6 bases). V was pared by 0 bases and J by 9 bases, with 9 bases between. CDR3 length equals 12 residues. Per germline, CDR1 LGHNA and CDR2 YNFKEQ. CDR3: CASSQEEGVQYF. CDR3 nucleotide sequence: TGTGCCAGCAGCCAAGAGGAGGGTGTGCAGTACTTC.

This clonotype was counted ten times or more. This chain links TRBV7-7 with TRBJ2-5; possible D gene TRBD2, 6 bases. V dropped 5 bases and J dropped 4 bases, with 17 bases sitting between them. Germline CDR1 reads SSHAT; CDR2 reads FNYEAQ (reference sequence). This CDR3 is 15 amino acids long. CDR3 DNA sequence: TGTGCCAGCAGCCGATCCGGGACTCAAAGAGAGACCCAGTACTTC. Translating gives CASSRSGTQRETQYF.

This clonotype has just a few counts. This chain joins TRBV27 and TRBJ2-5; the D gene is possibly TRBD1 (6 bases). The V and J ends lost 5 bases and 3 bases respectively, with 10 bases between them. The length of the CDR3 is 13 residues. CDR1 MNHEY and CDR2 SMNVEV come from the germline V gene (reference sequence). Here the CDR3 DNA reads TGTGCCAGCAGTCAGGGACACAAAGAGACCCAGTACTTC. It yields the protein CASSQGHKETQYF.

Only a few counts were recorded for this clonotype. The CDR3 region is CASTLARDSHEQYF. Written as DNA, the CDR3 is TGTGCCAGCACCCTAGCCAGGGACAGCCACGAGCAGTACTTC. The rearrangement uses TRBV6-1 and TRBJ2-7; the match to TRBD1 covers 7 bases. The CDR3 contains 14 residues. Germline trimming cut 7 bases from V and 5 bases from J; bases unmatched to any gene: 11. CDR1 is MNHNS, CDR2 SASEGT, per germline.

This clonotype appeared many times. The chain's CDR3 is CASSLGGGTGELFF. In DNA, the CDR3 is TGCGCCAGCAGCTTGGGCGGTGGGACCGGGGAGCTGTTTTTT. The genes are TRBV5-1 and TRBJ2-2; D remains unclear. The CDR3 is 14 amino acids. Trimming removed 0 bases from V and 5 bases from J, with 8 bases in between. Germline assignment: CDR1 SGHRS and CDR2 YFSETQ.

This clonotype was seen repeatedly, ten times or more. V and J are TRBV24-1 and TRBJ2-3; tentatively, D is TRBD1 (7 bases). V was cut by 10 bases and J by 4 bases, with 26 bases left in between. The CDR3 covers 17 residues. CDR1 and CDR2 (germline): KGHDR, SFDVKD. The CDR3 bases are TGTGCCACGGAAGGCATGCGGGACAGCAAAAATCCAGATACGCAGTATTTT. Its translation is CATEGMRDSKNPDTQYF.

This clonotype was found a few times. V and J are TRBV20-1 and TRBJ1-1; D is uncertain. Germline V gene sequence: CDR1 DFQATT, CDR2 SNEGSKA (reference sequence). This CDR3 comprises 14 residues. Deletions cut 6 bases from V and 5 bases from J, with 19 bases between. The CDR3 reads CSATGRTERTEAFF. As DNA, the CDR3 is TGCAGTGCCACTGGTCGTACTGAGAGGACTGAAGCTTTCTTT.

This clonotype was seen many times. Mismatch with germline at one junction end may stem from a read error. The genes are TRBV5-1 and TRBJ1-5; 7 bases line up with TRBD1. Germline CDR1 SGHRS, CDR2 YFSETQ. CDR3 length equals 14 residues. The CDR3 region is CASSPGQSNQPQHF. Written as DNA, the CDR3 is TGTGCCAGCAGCCCGGGACAGAGCAATCAGCCCCAGCATTTT.

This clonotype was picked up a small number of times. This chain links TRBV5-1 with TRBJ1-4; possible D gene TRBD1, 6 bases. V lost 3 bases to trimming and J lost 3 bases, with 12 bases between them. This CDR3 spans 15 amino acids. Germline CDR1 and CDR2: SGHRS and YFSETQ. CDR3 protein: CASSSGTQSNEKLFF. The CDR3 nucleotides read TGCGCCAGCAGCTCGGGGACACAGTCTAATGAAAAACTGTTTTTT.

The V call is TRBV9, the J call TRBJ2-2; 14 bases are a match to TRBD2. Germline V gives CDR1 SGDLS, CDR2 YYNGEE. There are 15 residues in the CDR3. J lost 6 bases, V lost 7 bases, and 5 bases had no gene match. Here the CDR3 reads CASGTSGSFAGELFF. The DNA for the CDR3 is TGTGCCAGCGGGACTAGCGGGAGTTTCGCCGGGGAGCTGTTTTTT.

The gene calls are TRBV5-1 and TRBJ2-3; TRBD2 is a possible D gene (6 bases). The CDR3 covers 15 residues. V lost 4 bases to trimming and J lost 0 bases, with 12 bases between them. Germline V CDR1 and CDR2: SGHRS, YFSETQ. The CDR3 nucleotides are TGCGCCAGCAGCCGCGGGACGGCCAGCACAGATACGCAGTATTTT. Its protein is CASSRGTASTDTQYF.

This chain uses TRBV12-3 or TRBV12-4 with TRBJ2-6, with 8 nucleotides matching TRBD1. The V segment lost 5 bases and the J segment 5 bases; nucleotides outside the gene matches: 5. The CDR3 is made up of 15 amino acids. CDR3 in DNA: TGTGCCAGCAGTCCAGACAGGGGAAGGGCCAACGTCCTGACTTTC. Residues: CASSPDRGRANVLTF.

In DNA form, the CDR3 reads TGTGCCAGCAGACCCGGGACAGGTGAAGGGGAGCTGTTTTTT. Translation gives CASRPGTGEGELFF. The gene calls are TRBV12-3 or TRBV12-4 and TRBJ2-2, with 8 bases identical to TRBD1. The J segment lost 8 bases and the V segment lost 6 bases, leaving 8 bases of the junction unmatched. The CDR3 totals 14 residues.

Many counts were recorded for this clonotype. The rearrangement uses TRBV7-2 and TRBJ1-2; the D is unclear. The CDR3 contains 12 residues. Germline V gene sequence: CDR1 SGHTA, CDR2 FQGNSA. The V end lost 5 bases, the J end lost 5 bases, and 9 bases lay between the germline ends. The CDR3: CASSLGMYGYTF. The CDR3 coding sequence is TGTGCCAGCAGCCTGGGGATGTATGGCTACACCTTC.

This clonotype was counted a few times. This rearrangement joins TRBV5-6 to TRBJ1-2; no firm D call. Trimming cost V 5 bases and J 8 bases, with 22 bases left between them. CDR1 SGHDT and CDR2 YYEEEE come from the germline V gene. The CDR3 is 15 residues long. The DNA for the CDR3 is TGTGCCAGCAGTCAACCAAAAACCTGGAGTGTCGGCTACACCTTC. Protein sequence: CASSQPKTWSVGYTF.

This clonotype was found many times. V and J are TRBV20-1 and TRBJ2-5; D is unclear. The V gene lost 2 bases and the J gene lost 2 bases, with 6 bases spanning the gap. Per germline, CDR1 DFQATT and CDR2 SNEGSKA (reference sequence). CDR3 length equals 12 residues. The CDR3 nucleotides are TGCAGTGCTAGAATGATACAAGAGACCCAGTACTTC. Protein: CSARMIQETQYF.

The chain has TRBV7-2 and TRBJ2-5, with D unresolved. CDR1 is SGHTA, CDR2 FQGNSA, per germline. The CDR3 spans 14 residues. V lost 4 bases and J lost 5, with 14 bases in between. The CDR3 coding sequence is TGTGCCAGCAGCTCCGCTAGATCTAAGGAGACCCAGTACTTC. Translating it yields CASSSARSKETQYF.

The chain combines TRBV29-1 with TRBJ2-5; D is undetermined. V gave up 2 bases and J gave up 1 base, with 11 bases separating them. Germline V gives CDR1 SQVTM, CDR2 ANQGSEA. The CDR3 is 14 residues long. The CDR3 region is CSVERIPVQETQYF. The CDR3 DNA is TGCAGCGTTGAAAGGATCCCAGTCCAAGAGACCCAGTACTTC.

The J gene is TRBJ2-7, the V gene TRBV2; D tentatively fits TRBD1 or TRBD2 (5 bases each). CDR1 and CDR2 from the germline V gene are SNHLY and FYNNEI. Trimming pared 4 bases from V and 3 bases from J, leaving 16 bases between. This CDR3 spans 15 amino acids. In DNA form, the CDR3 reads TGTGCCAGCAGTGGGTCGGGGACGGGCGTCTACGAGCAGTACTTC. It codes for CASSGSGTGVYEQYF.

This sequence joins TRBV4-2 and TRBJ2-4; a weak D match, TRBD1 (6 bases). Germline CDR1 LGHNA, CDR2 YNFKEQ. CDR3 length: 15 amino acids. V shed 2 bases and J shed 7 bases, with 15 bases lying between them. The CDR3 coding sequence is TGTGCCAGCAGCCAAACAGGGACCTTAGGGAACATTCAGTACTTC. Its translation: CASSQTGTLGNIQYF.

Here the CDR3 reads CASSLVAGAAYEQYF. CDR3 bases: TGCGCCAGCAGCTTGGTAGCGGGAGCGGCCTACGAGCAGTACTTC. This chain joins TRBV5-1 and TRBJ2-7; 9 bases are shared with TRBD2. Per germline, CDR1 SGHRS and CDR2 YFSETQ. J gave up 2 bases and V 0 bases, and 3 bases lay outside the gene matches. The CDR3 is 15 amino acids.